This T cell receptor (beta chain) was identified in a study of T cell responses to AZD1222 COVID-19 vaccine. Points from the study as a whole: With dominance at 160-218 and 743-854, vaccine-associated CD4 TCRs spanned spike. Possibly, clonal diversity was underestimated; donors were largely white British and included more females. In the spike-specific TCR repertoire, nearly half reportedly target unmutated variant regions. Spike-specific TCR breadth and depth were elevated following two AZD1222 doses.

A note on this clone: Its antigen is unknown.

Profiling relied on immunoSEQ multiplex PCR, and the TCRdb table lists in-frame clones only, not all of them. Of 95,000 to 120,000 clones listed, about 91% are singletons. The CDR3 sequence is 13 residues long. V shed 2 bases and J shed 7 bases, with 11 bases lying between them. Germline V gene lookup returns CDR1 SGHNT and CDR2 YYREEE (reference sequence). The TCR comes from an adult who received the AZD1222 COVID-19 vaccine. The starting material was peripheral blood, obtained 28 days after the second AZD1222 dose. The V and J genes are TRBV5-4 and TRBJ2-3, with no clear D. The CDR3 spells CASSLNGQNTQYF. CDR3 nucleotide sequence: TGTGCCAGCAGCTTAAATGGGCAAAATACGCAGTATTTT.